This entry concerns a single TCR beta chain. The antigen is undetermined. Assay used: immunoSEQ multiplex PCR; TCRdb lists only in-frame clones, some missing. The profile covers hundreds of thousands of clones, with about 92% appearing a single time and about 1% taken by the ten largest. The sample comes from a study of T cell responses to AZD1222 COVID-19 vaccine. Notes on the study in general: Donor demographics were predominantly white British with a female majority; clonal diversity may be underestimated. Unmutated regions of variants are reportedly targeted by nearly half of spike-specific TCRs. Distributed over spike, vaccine-associated CD4 TCRs predominated at 160-218 and 743-854.

CDR1 is SGHTA, CDR2 FQGNSA, per germline. The CDR3 is 12 amino acids. V shed 4 bases and J shed 8 bases, with 11 bases lying between them. The chain joins TRBV7-2 to TRBJ1-2; tentative D call: TRBD1 (5 bases). The sequences come from peripheral blood, collected on day 0 of MenACWY control vaccination. The receptor comes from an adult in good health. The CDR3 nucleotides are TGTGCCAGCAGCTCAGGGCTCGGGGGCTACACCTTC. As protein: CASSSGLGGYTF. The full variable domain, in which reference TRBV7-2 and TRBJ1-2 provide the parts outside the CDR3, is GAGVSQSPSNKVTEKGKDVELRCDPISGHTALYWYRQSLGQGLEFLIYFQGNSAPDKSGLPSDRFSAERTGGSVSTLTIQRTQQEDSAVYLCASSSGLGGYTFGSGTRLTVV.